These 28 T cell receptor beta chains were sequenced from one sample in a study of cytomegalovirus exposure and HLA in healthy donors. The study ran its PCR with 60 Vbeta and 13 Jbeta primers. Sequencing used immunoSEQ multiplex PCR; TCRdb keeps in-frame clones, though not all of them. The sample lists 50,000 to 75,000 clones, more than 70% seen once, with 6.8% in the top ten. The specimen sequenced was PBMCs. These receptors came from a man aged 30 to 39 in good health and CMV-seropositive.

The J gene is TRBJ1-1, the V gene TRBV7-7; tentatively, D is TRBD1 (5 bases). Germline loops: CDR1 SSHAT, CDR2 FNYEAQ (reference sequence). The CDR3 has 19 residues. CDR3 nucleotide sequence: TGTGCTAGCCCACTAGAACAGGCAGGAGGGGCGGCCATGAACACTGAAGCTTTCTTT. Its protein is CASPLEQAGGAAMNTEAFF.

The chain recombines TRBV19 with TRBJ2-3; maybe TRBD1 (6 bases). The CDR3 loop spans 14 amino acids. The germline V gene has CDR1 LNHDA and CDR2 SQIVND (reference sequence). V was trimmed by 3 bases and J by 3 bases, leaving 10 bases between them. This chain's CDR3 is CASSISRGTDTQYF. CDR3 nucleotides: TGTGCCAGTAGTATCTCAAGGGGGACAGATACGCAGTATTTT. Complete variable domain (other parts from reference TRBV19 and TRBJ2-3): DGGITQSPKYLFRKEGQNVTLSCEQNLNHDAMYWYRQDPGQGLRLIYYSQIVNDFQKGDIAEGYSVSREKKESFPLTVTSAQKNPTAFYLCASSISRGTDTQYFGPGTRLTVL.

The J gene is TRBJ2-3, the V gene TRBV5-1; the match to TRBD2 covers 10 bases. The length of the CDR3 is 15 residues. J lost 4 bases, V lost 2 bases, and 4 bases had no gene match. Per germline, CDR1 SGHRS and CDR2 YFSETQ. In nucleotides, the CDR3 is TGCGCCAGCAGCTTAGGAGCGGGGGGGGCAGATACGCAGTATTTT. This gives the protein CASSLGAGGADTQYF.

This clone was observed once. The rearrangement links TRBV6-1 to TRBJ1-1; D not certain. The CDR3 sequence is 12 residues long. Trimming left V 2 bases short and J 10 bases short, with 11 bases between. Per germline, CDR1 MNHNS and CDR2 SASEGT. The CDR3 bases are TGTGCCAGCAGTGAATCGGGGTGCGGAGCTTTCTTT. Translation: CASSESGCGAFF.

The sample holds a few counts of this clone. The chain is built from TRBV10-3 and TRBJ2-3, with 9 bases matching TRBD1. CDR1 is ENHRY and CDR2 is SYGVKD in the germline V gene. The CDR3 is made up of 17 amino acids. V was pared by 0 bases and J by 4 bases, with 8 bases of the junction left unmatched. The CDR3 DNA reads as TGTGCCATCAGTGAGTCCAGATACAGGGGGCCCCCAGATACGCAGTATTTT. As protein: CAISESRYRGPPDTQYF.

The chain has TRBV2 and TRBJ2-1; 11 nucleotides align to TRBD2. V dropped 4 bases and J dropped 6; count of bases not matched to a gene: 8. CDR1 is SNHLY, CDR2 FYNNEI, per germline. CDR3 length: 16 residues. DNA of the CDR3: TGTGCCAGCAGTGCAATAGCGGGGGGGCCAGGCAATGAGCAGTTCTTC. Translation: CASSAIAGGPGNEQFF.

This chain links TRBV5-4 with TRBJ1-6; D perhaps matches TRBD1 (6 bases). Per germline, CDR1 SGHNT and CDR2 YYREEE (reference sequence). This CDR3 has 16 residues. V was pared by 4 bases and J by 7 bases, with 18 bases between. The CDR3 spells CASSPPTRGHNSPLHF. In nucleotides, the CDR3 is TGTGCCAGCAGCCCCCCCACGAGGGGACACAATTCACCCCTCCACTTT.

The rearrangement uses TRBV10-1 and TRBJ1-2; 10 nucleotides align to TRBD1. Germline V gene sequence: CDR1 WNHNN, CDR2 SYGVQD (reference sequence). This CDR3 region has 15 residues. V trimming: 3 bases; J trimming: 8 bases; junction bases outside the gene matches: 9. The CDR3 DNA reads TGCGCCAGCAGTGAAGCATGGGGACAGGGGCCCGGCTACACCTTC. It yields the protein CASSEAWGQGPGYTF.

The rearrangement uses TRBV9 and TRBJ1-1, with D possibly being TRBD1 (5 bases). The CDR3 extends over 14 amino acids. Trimming took 3 bases from V and 11 from J, leaving 20 bases between them. The germline CDR1 and CDR2 sequences are SGDLS and YYNGEE. The CDR3 coding sequence is TGTGCCAGCAGCGACGGGACGCAAGTTCGGGGGGCTTTCTTT. It codes for CASSDGTQVRGAFF.

The chain uses TRBV30 and TRBJ2-1, with 7 bases lining up with TRBD2. Germline V gene data show CDR1 as GTSNPN and CDR2 as SVGIG (reference sequence). Trimming took 2 bases from V and 0 from J; bases not matched to a gene: 7. This CDR3 is 16 amino acids long. The CDR3 spells CAWSKWGGSSYNEQFF. Here the CDR3 DNA reads TGTGCCTGGAGTAAGTGGGGGGGGAGCTCCTACAATGAGCAGTTCTTC.

V gene TRBV7-2 combines with J gene TRBJ2-7; TRBD2 matches at 10 bases. The ends lost 4 bases at V and 9 bases at J; junction bases unmatched: 9. The CDR3 is 14 residues long. Germline CDR1 SGHTA, CDR2 FQGNSA. The CDR3 bases are TGTGCCAGCAGCTCCCAGCGGGGGGGCCGCCGGCAGTACTTC. It encodes CASSSQRGGRRQYF.

The V call is TRBV9, the J call TRBJ2-5; 10 nucleotides agree with TRBD1. The CDR3 has 15 residues. The ends lost 4 bases at V and 5 bases at J; junction bases unmatched: 8. Germline loops: CDR1 SGDLS, CDR2 YYNGEE. CDR3 nucleotides: TGTGCCAGCAGCACGCGACAGGGGGCGAGGGAGACCCAGTACTTC. Translated: CASSTRQGARETQYF.

This clone was seen a few times. The genes are TRBV5-4 and TRBJ2-5; D not resolved. This CDR3 has 14 residues. CDR1 and CDR2 from the germline V gene are SGHNT and YYREEE (reference sequence). Trimming removed 4 bases from V and 5 bases from J, with 15 bases in between. The CDR3 region is CASSPLSNRETQYF. CDR3 bases: TGTGCCAGCAGCCCGCTTAGCAATCGGGAGACCCAGTACTTC.

This chain joins TRBV28 and TRBJ1-2, with D perhaps matching TRBD1 (6 bases). The V gene lost 8 bases and the J gene lost 6 bases, with 16 bases spanning the gap. Germline CDR1 and CDR2: MDHEN and SYDVKM. This CDR3 spans 13 amino acids. CDR3: CASSWGGNNGYTF. The CDR3 DNA reads TGTGCCAGCTCGTGGGGGGGCAACAATGGCTACACCTTC.

The chain employs TRBV5-1 and TRBJ1-2; D is possibly TRBD1 (5 bases). V was cut by 0 bases and J by 8 bases, with 23 bases left in between. Germline V lookup: CDR1 SGHRS, CDR2 YFSETQ. The CDR3 is 17 amino acids. The CDR3 DNA reads as TGCGCCAGCAGCTTGGTGCAGGGAGGCCAAGTTATGGGGGGCTACACCTTC. It yields the protein CASSLVQGGQVMGGYTF.

The chain combines TRBV5-4 with TRBJ2-5; 11 bases are shared with TRBD2. V gave up 3 bases and J gave up 5 bases; unmatched junction bases: 9. Germline CDR1 reads SGHNT; CDR2 reads YYREEE (reference sequence). The CDR3 totals 16 residues. In nucleotides, the CDR3 is TGTGCCAGCAGCTCGGGACTAGCGGCCATAGGGGAGACCCAGTACTTC. As protein: CASSSGLAAIGETQYF.

J is TRBJ1-2 and V is TRBV25-1; no clear D gene. V was clipped by 3 bases and J by 8 bases, with 19 bases between them. The CDR3 covers 15 residues. Germline loops: CDR1 MGHDK, CDR2 SYGVNS. DNA for the CDR3: TGTGCCAGCAGTGACGAAGGCAGATCTCGGAGGGGCTACACCTTC. Translating gives CASSDEGRSRRGYTF.

V is TRBV6-4 and J is TRBJ2-1; 9 bases are a match to TRBD2. V shed 4 bases and J 7 bases; nucleotides not matched to a gene: 11. Germline V gives CDR1 MRHNA, CDR2 SNTAGT. This CDR3 is 16 amino acids long. The CDR3 DNA follows: TGTGCCAGCAGTGCCGCGGCGGGGGGGCCCCCGAATGAGCAGTTCTTC. Residues: CASSAAAGGPPNEQFF.

The chain uses TRBV6-5 and TRBJ2-7; 7 bases are a match to TRBD1. V lost 6 bases and J lost 4; bases outside the gene matches: 6. From germline, CDR1 is MNHEY and CDR2 SVGAGI. The CDR3 covers 13 residues. CDR3 DNA sequence: TGTGCCAGCAGGGGGACAGAGAAATACGAGCAGTACTTC. Translating gives CASRGTEKYEQYF.

The gene calls are TRBV19 and TRBJ1-2, with 8 positions matching TRBD1. Germline-derived CDR1 and CDR2 are LNHDA and SQIVND (reference sequence). V lost 3 bases, J lost 4 bases, and 7 bases stayed unmatched. The length of the CDR3 is 15 residues. Here the CDR3 reads CASSIGTGWSYGYTF. The CDR3 region has the DNA TGTGCCAGTAGTATCGGGACAGGCTGGAGCTATGGCTACACCTTC.

The CDR3 protein is CASNTGTGGFGTYEQYF. The CDR3 nucleotides are TGTGCCAGCAACACCGGGACAGGGGGCTTTGGGACCTACGAGCAGTACTTC. V usage is TRBV28 and J usage is TRBJ2-7; TRBD1 matches at 12 bases. CDR3 size: 17 residues. The J segment lost 2 bases and the V segment lost 7 bases, leaving 12 bases of the junction unmatched. Germline CDR1 and CDR2: MDHEN and SYDVKM.

This chain links TRBV28 with TRBJ1-6; possibly TRBD1 for D (6 bases). V lost 6 bases and J lost 4, with 22 bases in between. Germline V gene data show CDR1 as MDHEN and CDR2 as SYDVKM. CDR3 length: 18 amino acids. The DNA of the CDR3 is TGTGCCAGCAGCCAAGACAGGACTTCTTCCCTGTATAATTCACCCCTCCACTTT. Translation gives CASSQDRTSSLYNSPLHF. Variable domain in full (rest from reference TRBV28 and TRBJ1-6): DVKVTQSSRYLVKRTGEKVFLECVQDMDHENMFWYRQDPGLGLRLIYFSYDVKMKEKGDIPEGYSVSREKKERFSLILESASTNQTSMYLCASSQDRTSSLYNSPLHFGNGTRLTVT.

V usage is TRBV7-9 and J usage is TRBJ1-2; TRBD1 aligns across 7 bases. CDR1 and CDR2 (germline): SEHNR, FQNEAQ (reference sequence). The trim removed 1 base at V and 4 bases at J, leaving 3 bases unmatched. CDR3 size: 14 residues. The DNA for the CDR3 is TGTGCCAGCAGCTTAGGACAGGGCTCCTATGGCTACACCTTC. Translation gives CASSLGQGSYGYTF.

The chain is built from TRBV7-2 and TRBJ2-4; 13 bases fit TRBD2. The CDR3 loop spans 17 amino acids. CDR1 is SGHTA, CDR2 FQGNSA, per germline. J gave up 3 bases and V 5 bases, and 7 bases lay outside the gene matches. The DNA for the CDR3 is TGTGCCAGCAGCCCGAGGACTAGCGGGGGCCTCAAAAACATTCAGTACTTC. Residues: CASSPRTSGGLKNIQYF. Filled out from reference TRBV7-2 and TRBJ2-4, the complete variable domain reads GAGVSQSPSNKVTEKGKDVELRCDPISGHTALYWYRQSLGQGLEFLIYFQGNSAPDKSGLPSDRFSAERTGGSVSTLTIQRTQQEDSAVYLCASSPRTSGGLKNIQYFGAGTRLSVL.

As regards this clone: Other nucleotide sequences in the sample specify the same CDR3. The CDR3 DNA follows: TGTGCCAGCAGCCTTGACAGGCTGAACACTGAAGCTTTCTTT. Translation gives CASSLDRLNTEAFF. The rearrangement joins TRBV7-2 to TRBJ1-1, with D perhaps matching TRBD1 (6 bases). The germline V and J ends were trimmed by 5 bases and 0 bases, with 10 bases remaining between them. Per the germline V gene, CDR1 is SGHTA and CDR2 is FQGNSA. This CDR3 is 14 amino acids long.

In its sample, this clone was seen a few times. V is TRBV29-1 and J is TRBJ1-2, with D uncertain. The germline CDR1 and CDR2 sequences are SQVTM and ANQGSEA. Deletions cut 7 bases from V and 2 bases from J, with 11 bases between. The CDR3 runs 12 residues. Here the CDR3 reads CSAWTGNYGYTF. The DNA for the CDR3 is TGCAGCGCCTGGACGGGGAACTATGGCTACACCTTC.

This chain connects TRBV4-2 to TRBJ1-6; TRBD1 agrees at 9 bases. Germline CDR1 reads LGHNA; CDR2 reads YNFKEQ. The V and J ends lost 3 bases and 12 bases, in that order; junction bases with no gene match: 9. CDR3 length equals 15 residues. CDR3: CASSQGTGTVEPLHF. The CDR3 nucleotides are TGTGCCAGCAGCCAGGGGACAGGGACGGTGGAACCCCTCCACTTT.

This sequence joins TRBV9 and TRBJ1-2; maybe TRBD1 (6 bases). The CDR3 has 17 amino acids. Trimming removed 4 bases from V and 2 bases from J, with 21 bases in between. Per germline, CDR1 SGDLS and CDR2 YYNGEE. Here the CDR3 DNA reads TGTGCCAGCAGCACCCCACTCCGAGCAGACAGGAACTATGGCTACACCTTC. This codes for CASSTPLRADRNYGYTF. Drawing the rest from reference TRBV9 and TRBJ1-2, the complete variable domain is DSGVTQTPKHLITATGQRVTLRCSPRSGDLSVYWYQQSLDQGLQFLIQYYNGEERAKGNILERFSAQQFPDLHSELNLSSLELGDSALYFCASSTPLRADRNYGYTFGSGTRLTVV.